One sample yielded the 14 T cell receptor beta chains listed below, sequenced in a study of technical replicates of blood from several donors. Sequencing was performed with immunoSEQ multiplex PCR; in TCRdb, only in-frame clones are kept and a portion is missing. The sample shows tens of thousands of clones, around 95% of them seen only once. Sequences were obtained from T cells isolated from PBMCs. These receptor sequences come from a human donor in good health.

This chain links TRBV13 with TRBJ1-1; D unclear. The germline V and J ends were trimmed by 1 base and 4 bases, with 10 bases remaining between them. This CDR3 spans 14 amino acids. The germline CDR1 and CDR2 sequences are PRHDT and FYEKMQ (reference sequence). Here the CDR3 DNA reads TGTGCCAGCAGCTTAGCGGGAGGTAGCACTGAAGCTTTCTTT. Protein product: CASSLAGGSTEAFF.

This rearrangement joins TRBV9 to TRBJ2-1; 10 nucleotides match TRBD2. This CDR3 has 18 residues. CDR1 and CDR2 from the germline V gene are SGDLS and YYNGEE. Trimming took 4 bases from V and 8 from J; bases not matched to a gene: 18. CDR3 bases: TGTGCCAGCAGCTATAAAACTCTAGCGGGAGACCAATCGGATGAGCAGTTCTTC. Its protein product is CASSYKTLAGDQSDEQFF.

The chain recombines TRBV7-9 with TRBJ2-2; the D gene is possibly TRBD1 (6 bases). CDR3 length equals 14 residues. Trimming took 6 bases from V and 5 from J, leaving 13 bases between them. In germline, CDR1 is SEHNR, CDR2 FQNEAQ (reference sequence). The CDR3 DNA reads as TGTGCCAGCAGATCTACAGGGCTAACCGGGGAGCTGTTTTTT. Encoded protein: CASRSTGLTGELFF.

This chain uses TRBV6-5 with TRBJ1-5; 9 nucleotides match TRBD1. V lost 4 bases to trimming and J lost 6 bases; unmatched junction nucleotides: 4. This CDR3 has 14 residues. Germline CDR1 is MNHEY and CDR2 is SVGAGI. The CDR3 DNA reads TGTGCCAGCAGTTCGGGACAGGGCTTTCAGCCCCAGCATTTT. It encodes CASSSGQGFQPQHF.

This chain connects TRBV20-1 to TRBJ1-2; D is perhaps TRBD1 (5 bases). Germline loops: CDR1 DFQATT, CDR2 SNEGSKA (reference sequence). Trimming shortened V by 7 bases and J by 6 bases, and 12 bases separated the two germline ends. The CDR3 spans 11 residues. The CDR3 nucleotides read TGCAGTGGGTCAGGGTTGAATGGCTACACCTTC. It codes for CSGSGLNGYTF.

In its sample, this clone was seen once. The chain has TRBV5-5 and TRBJ2-7; 9 nucleotides line up with TRBD2. Germline CDR1 SGHKS, CDR2 YYEKEE (reference sequence). Trimming took 7 bases from V and 1 from J; bases not matched to a gene: 18. The CDR3 spans 18 residues. CDR3 in amino acids: CASEGPGLALVKSYEQYF. The CDR3 DNA is TGTGCCAGCGAGGGACCGGGACTAGCCCTCGTTAAATCCTACGAGCAGTACTTC. Complete variable domain (other parts from reference TRBV5-5 and TRBJ2-7): DAGVTQSPTHLIKTRGQQVTLRCSPISGHKSVSWYQQVLGQGPQFIFQYYEKEERGRGNFPDRFSARQFPNYSSELNVNALLLGDSALYLCASEGPGLALVKSYEQYFGPGTRLTVT.

This clone has a single count. The chain uses TRBV4-3 and TRBJ1-5; a weak D match, TRBD1 (5 bases). The CDR3 extends over 15 amino acids. Germline V gene data show CDR1 as LGHNA and CDR2 as YSLEER. V shed 2 bases and J shed 5 bases, with 13 bases lying between them. In DNA form, the CDR3 reads TGCGCCAGCAGCCAATCGCAGGGTTACCATCAGCCCCAGCATTTT. It is translated as CASSQSQGYHQPQHF.

The J gene is TRBJ2-3, the V gene TRBV4-1, with 10 positions matching TRBD1. CDR1 MGHRA and CDR2 YSYEKL come from the germline V gene. The CDR3 length is 14 residues. The ends lost 3 bases at V and 13 bases at J; junction bases unmatched: 10. CDR3 sequence reads: CASSQGTGARWKYF. The CDR3 DNA reads TGCGCCAGCAGCCAGGGGACAGGGGCAAGGTGGAAGTATTTT.

V and J are TRBV4-1 and TRBJ1-2; 9 bases fit TRBD1. Germline trimming cut 0 bases from V and 6 bases from J; bases unmatched to any gene: 5. The CDR3 covers 15 residues. Germline V gene sequence: CDR1 MGHRA, CDR2 YSYEKL. CDR3 nucleotides: TGCGCCAGCAGCCAAGAGGGGACAGGGATGCATGGCTACACCTTC. Amino acid sequence: CASSQEGTGMHGYTF.

The chain recombines TRBV30 with TRBJ2-1, with 7 bases that match TRBD2. The V gene end was trimmed by 4 bases and the J gene end by 4 bases; junction bases not matched to a gene: 1. The CDR3 covers 12 residues. Germline CDR1 reads GTSNPN; CDR2 reads SVGIG (reference sequence). CDR3 amino acids: CAWTSGYNEQFF. As DNA, the CDR3 is TGTGCCTGGACTAGCGGTTACAATGAGCAGTTCTTC.

The V call is TRBV4-1, the J call TRBJ2-5; TRBD1 might be the D (6 bases). The CDR3 runs 18 residues. Germline V gives CDR1 MGHRA, CDR2 YSYEKL. Trimming took off 1 base at V and 1 base at J, with 19 bases between the two ends. As DNA, the CDR3 is TGCGCCAGCAGCCAAGGTGCCGGGACAAGGGACATCCAAGAGACCCAGTACTTC. The encoded protein is CASSQGAGTRDIQETQYF.

This clone showed up just once. The V and J genes are TRBV6-5 and TRBJ2-3; D may be TRBD1 (6 bases). Germline lookup yields CDR1 MNHEY and CDR2 SVGAGI. This CDR3 comprises 14 residues. The V end lost 4 bases, the J end lost 2 bases, and 10 bases lay between the germline ends. The CDR3 nucleotides are TGTGCCAGCAGTTCAACAGGGACCACAGATACGCAGTATTTT. Encoded protein: CASSSTGTTDTQYF.

The chain couples TRBV7-9 to TRBJ2-5; weak D call: TRBD2 (6 bases). The CDR3 extends over 14 amino acids. V was shortened by 5 bases and J by 3 bases, with 13 bases between the two germline ends. The germline CDR1 and CDR2 sequences are SEHNR and FQNEAQ (reference sequence). The CDR3 loop is CASSRLVAEETQYF. DNA of the CDR3: TGTGCCAGCAGCCGACTAGTCGCGGAAGAGACCCAGTACTTC.

This rearrangement joins TRBV5-4 to TRBJ1-1; 7 nucleotides line up with TRBD1. The junction had 11 bases not matched to a gene; V was cut back by 4 bases and J by 11 bases. This CDR3 is built from 13 residues. The germline V gene encodes CDR1 SGHNT and CDR2 YYREEE (reference sequence). CDR3: CASSTTGSRRAFF. The CDR3 coding sequence is TGTGCCAGCAGCACGACAGGGTCGCGGCGTGCTTTCTTT.